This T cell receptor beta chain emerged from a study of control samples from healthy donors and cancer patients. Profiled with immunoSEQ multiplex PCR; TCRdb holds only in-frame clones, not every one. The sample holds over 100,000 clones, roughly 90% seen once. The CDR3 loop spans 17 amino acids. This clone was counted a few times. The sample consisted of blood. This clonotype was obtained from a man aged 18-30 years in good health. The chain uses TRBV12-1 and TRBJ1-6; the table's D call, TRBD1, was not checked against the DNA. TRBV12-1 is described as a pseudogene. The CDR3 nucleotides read TGTGCCAGCAGCGGGGGACAGGGTTTTTCCTATAATTCACCCCTCCACTTT. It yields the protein CASSGGQGFSYNSPLHF.